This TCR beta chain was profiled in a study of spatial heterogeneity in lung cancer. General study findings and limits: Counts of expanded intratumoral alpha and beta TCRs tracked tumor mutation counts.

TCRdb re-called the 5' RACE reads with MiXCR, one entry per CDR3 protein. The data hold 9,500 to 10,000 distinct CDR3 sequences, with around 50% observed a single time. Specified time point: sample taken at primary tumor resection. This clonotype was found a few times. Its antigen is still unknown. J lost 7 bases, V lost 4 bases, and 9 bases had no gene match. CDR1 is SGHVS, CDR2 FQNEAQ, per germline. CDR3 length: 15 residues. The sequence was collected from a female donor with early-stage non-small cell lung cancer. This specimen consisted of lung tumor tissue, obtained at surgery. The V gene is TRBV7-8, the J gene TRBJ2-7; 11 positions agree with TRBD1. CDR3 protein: CASSWPGQGVREQYF. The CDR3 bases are TGTGCCAGCAGCTGGCCGGGACAGGGGGTTCGGGAGCAGTACTTC. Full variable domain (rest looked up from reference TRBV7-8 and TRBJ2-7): GAGVSQSPRYKVAKRGQDVALRCDPISGHVSLFWYQQALGQGPEFLTYFQNEAQLDKSGLPSDRFFAERPEGSVSTLKIQRTQQEDSAVYLCASSWPGQGVREQYFGPGTRLTVT.